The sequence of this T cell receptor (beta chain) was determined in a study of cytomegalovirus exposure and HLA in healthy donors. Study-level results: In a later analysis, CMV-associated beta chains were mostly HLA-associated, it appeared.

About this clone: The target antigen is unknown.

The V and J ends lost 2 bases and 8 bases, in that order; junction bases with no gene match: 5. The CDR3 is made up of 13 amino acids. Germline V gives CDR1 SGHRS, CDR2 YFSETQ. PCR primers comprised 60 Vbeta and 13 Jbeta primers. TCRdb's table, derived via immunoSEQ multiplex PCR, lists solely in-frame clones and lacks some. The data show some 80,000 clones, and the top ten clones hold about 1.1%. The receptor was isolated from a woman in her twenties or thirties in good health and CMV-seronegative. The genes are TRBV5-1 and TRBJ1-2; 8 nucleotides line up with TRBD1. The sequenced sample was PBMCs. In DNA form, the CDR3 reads TGCGCCAGCAGCTTTGACAGGGGATACGGCTACACCTTC. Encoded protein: CASSFDRGYGYTF. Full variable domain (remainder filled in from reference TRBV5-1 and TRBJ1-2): KAGVTQTPRYLIKTRGQQVTLSCSPISGHRSVSWYQQTPGQGLQFLFEYFSETQRNKGNFPGRFSGRQFSNSRSEMNVSTLELGDSALYLCASSFDRGYGYTFGSGTRLTVV.